This T cell receptor beta chain comes out of a study of T cells after yellow fever vaccination. Worth noting for this clonotype: Its antigen is as yet unknown.

Making TCR cDNA involved 5'RACE template switching, which added UMIs and a universal primer site. One entry per CDR3 protein results from TCRdb running MiXCR on the 5' RACE reads. The sample lists some 560,000 distinct CDR3 sequences, around 21% occurring once. Study-level points and caveats: Contaminating bulk clonotypes could be abundant in FACS-sorted repertoires.

CDR1 and CDR2 from the germline V gene are SGHRS and YFSETQ. The CDR3 is 15 amino acids. V was pared by 0 bases and J by 4 bases, with 3 bases of the junction left unmatched. The chain is built from TRBV5-1 and TRBJ2-3, with 9 positions matching TRBD2. Here the sequenced sample was PBMCs, taken 15 days after the yellow fever booster vaccination. This TCR was sampled from a man aged 30 to 45 who received the YFV17D yellow fever vaccine. In nucleotides, the CDR3 is TGCGCCAGCAGCTTGGGTAGCGGGAGTCCAGATACGCAGTATTTT. Amino acids: CASSLGSGSPDTQYF.